Each of the 19 T cell receptor beta chains below was sequenced from the same sample in a study of blood T cell repertoires in COVID-19. The repertoire was sequenced with immunoSEQ multiplex PCR; TCRdb's copy has only in-frame clones and lacks some. Among approximately 210,000 clones listed, 86% were seen once. Material: peripheral blood. The receptors here all came from a young man who had recovered from COVID-19.

This sequence joins TRBV5-1 and TRBJ2-1, with a tentative D call TRBD1 (6 bases). Germline V gene sequence: CDR1 SGHRS, CDR2 YFSETQ. The CDR3 is made up of 15 amino acids. V was shortened by 0 bases and J by 7 bases, with 14 bases between the two germline ends. The CDR3 coding sequence is TGCGCCAGCAGCTTGGGGGACACTGTAGGGAATGAGCAGTTCTTC. Residues: CASSLGDTVGNEQFF.

The chain uses TRBV6-6 and TRBJ1-2; D gene unclear. V lost 5 bases and J 2 bases, leaving 24 bases between the germline ends. Germline lookup yields CDR1 MNHNY and CDR2 SVGAGI (reference sequence). This CDR3 region has 18 residues. The CDR3 bases are TGTGCCAGCAGTCTAAAACCCCCGCGGGCCCAAATGAACTATGGCTACACCTTC. It yields the protein CASSLKPPRAQMNYGYTF.

This clone appeared a few times. The chain carries TRBV12-3 or TRBV12-4 and TRBJ2-4, with unresolved D. Trimming took off 4 bases at V and 2 bases at J, with 3 bases between the two ends. There are 12 residues in the CDR3. As DNA, the CDR3 is TGTGCCAGCAGTTCAACCAAAAACATTCAGTACTTC. It translates to CASSSTKNIQYF.

Note on this clone: This CDR3 is also generated by other DNA sequences in the sample. The DNA for the CDR3 is TGTGCCAGCAGCCGAGGCCAGGGGGGCCTCGCTAATGAAAAACTGTTTTTT. This codes for CASSRGQGGLANEKLFF. The chain uses TRBV5-4 and TRBJ1-4; 7 nucleotides line up with TRBD1. After removal of 4 bases from V and 3 bases from J, the junction contained 12 bases not matched to a gene. The CDR3 covers 17 residues. Germline loops: CDR1 SGHNT, CDR2 YYREEE (reference sequence).

The rearrangement joins TRBV30 to TRBJ2-7, with 8 positions matching TRBD1. Trimming took 0 bases from V and 7 from J; bases not matched to a gene: 8. The CDR3 has 14 amino acids. Germline CDR1 GTSNPN, CDR2 SVGIG (reference sequence). In DNA, the CDR3 is TGTGCCTGGAGTGTACGTCGGACAGGGCTAGAGCAGTACTTC. Translation: CAWSVRRTGLEQYF.

The rearrangement links TRBV7-6 to TRBJ1-2; TRBD1 agrees at 9 bases. This CDR3 has 16 residues. After removal of 5 bases from V and 4 bases from J, the junction contained 11 bases not matched to a gene. Germline V lookup: CDR1 SGHVS, CDR2 FNYEAQ. The CDR3 sequence is CASSRGGQGFSYGYTF. The CDR3 coding sequence is TGTGCCAGCAGCCGCGGGGGACAGGGATTTTCCTATGGCTACACCTTC.

This chain uses TRBV12-2 with TRBJ2-7; TRBD2, the table's D call, lacks a check against the DNA. TRBV12-2 is termed a pseudogene. This CDR3 spans 17 amino acids. The CDR3 nucleotides are TGTGCAAGTCGCCTTACTAACGGGACTCACGGCGGCTACGAGCAGTACTTC. Translating it yields CASRLTNGTHGGYEQYF.

This chain links TRBV29-1 with TRBJ1-1, with TRBD1 matching 8 bases. The CDR3 extends over 14 amino acids. Trimming cost V 6 bases and J 0 bases; bases outside gene matches: 6. The V gene's germline CDR1 is SQVTM and CDR2 ANQGSEA. The CDR3: CSVTGVKVNTEAFF. CDR3 DNA sequence: TGCAGCGTGACAGGGGTAAAAGTGAACACTGAAGCTTTCTTT.

The V gene is TRBV12-3 or TRBV12-4, the J gene TRBJ2-7, with TRBD1 matching 10 bases. The CDR3 length is 13 residues. The V gene end was trimmed by 6 bases and the J gene end by 9 bases; junction bases not matched to a gene: 8. CDR3 DNA: TGTGCCAGCAGCCCGGACAGGGGGTCGGGGCAGTACTTC. Translating it yields CASSPDRGSGQYF.

This chain uses TRBV7-8 with TRBJ1-2; D is uncertain. This CDR3 is 13 amino acids long. CDR1 SGHVS and CDR2 FQNEAQ come from the germline V gene. The V end was cut by 2 bases, the J end by 6 bases, with 10 bases between. CDR3 bases: TGTGCCAGCAGCTTATTGTTATTCCATGGCTACACCTTC. Translated, it gives CASSLLLFHGYTF.

The rearrangement uses TRBV15 and TRBJ2-5; a possible D gene is TRBD1 (5 bases). Germline assignment: CDR1 LNHNV and CDR2 YYDKDF (reference sequence). The CDR3 is 18 residues long. V was shortened by 3 bases and J by 1 base, with 21 bases between the two germline ends. CDR3 in DNA: TGTGCCACCAGCAGCCCTCCTGGGATCAGGGAAGGCCAAGAGACCCAGTACTTC. This encodes CATSSPPGIREGQETQYF.

The genes are TRBV5-3 and TRBJ1-1; 8 positions match TRBD1. TRBV5-3 is assigned to the ORF class and has an uncertain function. The CDR3 runs 12 residues. Unmatched junction bases numbered 6, after V lost 7 bases and J lost 7 bases. The CDR3 region is CARQGAKREAFF. As DNA, the CDR3 is TGTGCCAGACAGGGGGCCAAACGTGAAGCTTTCTTT.

V is TRBV6-5 and J is TRBJ2-5, with a weak D call TRBD1 (5 bases). This CDR3 is 13 amino acids long. V shed 4 bases and J shed 7 bases, with 13 bases lying between them. Germline V gives CDR1 MNHEY, CDR2 SVGAGI. The CDR3 reads CASSWSGPGTQYF. Here the CDR3 DNA reads TGTGCCAGCAGTTGGTCAGGGCCCGGGACCCAGTACTTC.

The rearrangement links TRBV12-3 or TRBV12-4 to TRBJ2-7; TRBD2 is a possible D gene (5 bases). This CDR3 has 12 amino acids. With 10 bases removed from V and 2 bases from J, the gap between germline ends came to 12 bases. Here the CDR3 DNA reads TGTGCCACCCGTCGGGGTACCTACGAGCAGTACTTC. Its protein is CATRRGTYEQYF.

The V gene is TRBV15, the J gene TRBJ1-1, with D unresolved. The length of the CDR3 is 17 residues. Per the germline V gene, CDR1 is LNHNV and CDR2 is YYDKDF (reference sequence). Deletions cut 0 bases from V and 2 bases from J, with 16 bases between. DNA of the CDR3: TGTGCCACCAGCAGAGATTCCTTGAACAGCCATAACACTGAAGCTTTCTTT. Translating it yields CATSRDSLNSHNTEAFF.

This chain uses TRBV15 with TRBJ1-1; tentative D call: TRBD1 (5 bases). The CDR3 consists of 13 residues. The germline V gene has CDR1 LNHNV and CDR2 YYDKDF (reference sequence). Trimming removed 6 bases at V and 8 bases at J, with 16 bases between. The DNA of the CDR3 is TGTGCCACCAGGTCCAGGGCCCTCGGAGAAGCTTTCTTT. It specifies CATRSRALGEAFF.

This clone was counted between two and nine times. The chain recombines TRBV10-1 with TRBJ2-5; 7 bases are shared with TRBD2. The germline V gene encodes CDR1 WNHNN and CDR2 SYGVQD (reference sequence). This CDR3 is built from 15 residues. The V segment lost 6 bases and the J segment 2 bases; nucleotides outside the gene matches: 9. The CDR3 DNA is TGCGCCAGCAGCCCGGGGGGTCGGGTTCAAGAGACCCAGTACTTC. Its translation: CASSPGGRVQETQYF.

The chain combines TRBV19 with TRBJ1-1; tentative D call: TRBD1 (6 bases). There are 15 residues in the CDR3. The V end was cut by 3 bases, the J end by 5 bases, with 16 bases between. Germline CDR1 reads LNHDA; CDR2 reads SQIVND (reference sequence). This chain's CDR3 is CASSIVTGLRTEAFF. The DNA for the CDR3 is TGTGCCAGTAGTATCGTAACAGGGTTACGGACTGAAGCTTTCTTT.

This sequence joins TRBV5-4 and TRBJ1-1; no firm D call. The V end lost 8 bases, the J end lost 5 bases, and 22 bases lay between the germline ends. The CDR3 runs to 15 residues. The germline V gene encodes CDR1 SGHNT and CDR2 YYREEE (reference sequence). The CDR3 protein is CASTTALSSGTEAFF. The CDR3 DNA sequence: TGTGCCAGTACAACGGCCCTGTCGTCGGGGACTGAAGCTTTCTTT.